This T cell receptor (beta chain) was profiled in a study of cytomegalovirus exposure and HLA in healthy donors. For the study at large: In an early release, HLA-typed donors contributed 75 million to 85 million unique TCR sequences.

PCR amplification relied on 60 Vbeta primers (plus 13 Jbeta primers). The table came from immunoSEQ multiplex PCR; TCRdb's copy has only in-frame clones and leaves some out. The sample yields 150,000 or so clones, 8.5% to 10% seen once. Germline trimming cut 0 bases from V and 7 bases from J; bases unmatched to any gene: 7. CDR3 length: 15 amino acids. Germline V CDR1 and CDR2: SGHNT, YENEEA. Sequenced input: PBMCs. The sequence derives from a man in his forties or fifties in good health and CMV-seronegative. The V and J genes are TRBV11-3 and TRBJ2-3; 7 bases fit TRBD2. The CDR3 DNA reads as TGTGCCAGCAGCTTAGATCTAGCGGCTTCACATACGCAGTATTTT. Translation: CASSLDLAASHTQYF.